The 19 T cell receptor beta chains below all came from one sample that was sequenced in a study of identical twins. TCRdb passed the 5' RACE reads through MiXCR, listing each CDR3 protein once. Here the sample spans about 690,000 distinct CDR3 sequences, approximately 6.1% being singletons. Material for sequencing was naive T cells sorted from blood. These receptors originate from a man between 18 and 29 years old in good health.

This clonotype came up many times. This chain connects TRBV6-2 or TRBV6-3 to TRBJ2-7; D is unresolved. Germline-derived CDR1 and CDR2 are MNHEY and SVGEGT. The CDR3 loop spans 15 amino acids. Trimming left V 5 bases short and J 5 bases short, with 19 bases between. The DNA of the CDR3 is TGTGCCAGCAGTCCAGCGAGATCAAATGTCCACGAGCAGTACTTC. Amino acid sequence: CASSPARSNVHEQYF.

V is TRBV11-1 and J is TRBJ2-6, with 7 positions matching TRBD1. CDR1 is SGHAT and CDR2 is FQDESV in the germline V gene (reference sequence). J lost 4 bases, V lost 2 bases, and 11 bases had no gene match. CDR3 length: 18 amino acids. The DNA of the CDR3 is TGTGCCAGCAGCTTATGGTTGGACGAACAGGGGGGGGCCAACGTCCTGACTTTC. This sequence encodes CASSLWLDEQGGANVLTF.

Ten or more counts support this clonotype. The chain has TRBV5-1 and TRBJ2-2; D possibly corresponds to TRBD2 (5 bases). Trimming removed 0 bases at V and 7 bases at J, with 19 bases between. Germline-derived CDR1 and CDR2 are SGHRS and YFSETQ. The CDR3 consists of 17 residues. The CDR3, as DNA: TGCGCCAGCAGCTTGGCCCGGACTCAGAAGTTAGACGGGGAGCTGTTTTTT. This encodes CASSLARTQKLDGELFF.

This clonotype was counted only a few times. The chain employs TRBV20-1 and TRBJ1-4; D uncertain. CDR1 DFQATT and CDR2 SNEGSKA come from the germline V gene (reference sequence). The length of the CDR3 is 14 residues. This CDR3 reads CMGSDSSTNEKLFF. CDR3 DNA sequence: TGCATGGGCTCGGATTCCTCAACTAATGAAAAACTGTTTTTT.

This clonotype occurred a few times. This chain connects TRBV4-1 to TRBJ2-7; TRBD1 is a possible D gene (6 bases). V gave up 3 bases and J gave up 3 bases, with 12 bases separating them. This CDR3 comprises 14 residues. Germline CDR1 is MGHRA and CDR2 is YSYEKL. The CDR3 nucleotides are TGCGCCAGCAGCCAGGCTACAGGGAGCTACGAGCAGTACGTC. This codes for CASSQATGSYEQYV.

This clonotype has just a few counts. This chain joins TRBV20-1 and TRBJ2-1, with D perhaps assigned TRBD1 or TRBD2 (5 bases each). The CDR3 sequence is 12 residues long. Germline CDR1 DFQATT, CDR2 SNEGSKA (reference sequence). Trimming removed 3 bases from V and 4 bases from J, with 7 bases in between. The chain's CDR3 is CSARGRYNEQFF. The CDR3 DNA reads as TGCAGTGCTAGGGGACGATACAATGAGCAGTTCTTC.

This chain links TRBV7-2 with TRBJ2-7, with D possibly being TRBD1 or TRBD2 (5 bases each). The ends were cut back, 1 base at V and 5 bases at J, with 12 bases in the middle. There are 14 residues in the CDR3. CDR1 and CDR2 from the germline V gene are SGHTA and FQGNSA. The CDR3 nucleotides read TGTGCCAGCAGCTTAGGTGGGACGGATCACGAGCAGTACTTC. Protein: CASSLGGTDHEQYF.

This clonotype came up many times. CDR3 in amino acids: CASSLPGSYNEQFF. The CDR3 DNA reads TGTGCCAGCAGCTTACCAGGGTCCTACAATGAGCAGTTCTTC. The rearrangement joins TRBV7-2 to TRBJ2-1; D possibly corresponds to TRBD1 (5 bases). The CDR3 totals 14 residues. V dropped 2 bases and J dropped 1 base, with 6 bases sitting between them. Germline CDR1 is SGHTA and CDR2 is FQGNSA.

This clonotype was recorded many times. V and J are TRBV7-2 and TRBJ1-3; no firm D call. V lost 7 bases to trimming and J lost 0 bases, with 16 bases between them. This CDR3 comprises 16 residues. CDR1 is SGHTA and CDR2 is FQGNSA in the germline V gene. The DNA of the CDR3 is TGTGCCAGCACCGGGATGTCCGGAAGCTCTGGAAACACCATATATTTT. Its protein is CASTGMSGSSGNTIYF.

V is TRBV29-1 and J is TRBJ2-1; D is unresolved. Germline-derived CDR1 and CDR2 are SQVTM and ANQGSEA. The CDR3 is made up of 14 amino acids. With 4 bases removed from V and 3 bases from J, the gap between germline ends came to 13 bases. Here the CDR3 DNA reads TGCAGCGTTGTCGCGGAGTCCCTCTACAATGAGCAGTTCTTC. Protein: CSVVAESLYNEQFF.

This clonotype was detected a few times. The CDR3 DNA sequence: TGTGCCAGCACAGCGGGCCTAGCGGTCCCCTACAATGAGCAGTTCTTC. Its protein is CASTAGLAVPYNEQFF. The chain has TRBV27 and TRBJ2-1, with 7 bases matching TRBD2. The CDR3 sequence is 16 residues long. Germline values: CDR1 MNHEY, CDR2 SMNVEV (reference sequence). V shed 7 bases, J shed 2 bases, and the junction held 11 bases outside the gene matches.

This clonotype was observed a few times. The gene calls are TRBV11-2 and TRBJ2-2; 13 bases are a match to TRBD2. The CDR3 runs 17 residues. Germline values: CDR1 SGHAT, CDR2 FQNNGV. V gave up 5 bases and J gave up 5 bases; unmatched junction bases: 8. CDR3 in amino acids: CASSELAGGPGTGELFF. CDR3 sequence (DNA): TGTGCCAGCAGCGAACTAGCGGGAGGGCCTGGAACCGGGGAGCTGTTTTTT.

This clonotype was found many times. This chain uses TRBV12-3 or TRBV12-4 with TRBJ1-5, with no clear D. This CDR3 comprises 13 residues. V lost 7 bases, J lost 6 bases, and 13 bases lay in between. The DNA for the CDR3 is TGTGCCAGCACTGAGGGATGGGCTCAGCCCCAGCATTTT. This encodes CASTEGWAQPQHF.

The chain joins TRBV7-9 to TRBJ2-7, with a tentative D call TRBD1 (6 bases). Trimming removed 3 bases at V and 7 bases at J, with 19 bases between. This CDR3 is 15 amino acids long. Per the germline V gene, CDR1 is SEHNR and CDR2 is FQNEAQ (reference sequence). The CDR3 nucleotides are TGTGCCAGCAGCTTCCTTTTGCAGGGGTCGAAGGAGCAGTACTTC. It is translated as CASSFLLQGSKEQYF.

This clonotype appeared many times. The rearrangement uses TRBV24-1 and TRBJ2-3, with 9 bases lining up with TRBD2. J gave up 0 bases and V 5 bases, and 8 bases lay outside the gene matches. Germline CDR1 is KGHDR and CDR2 is SFDVKD. This CDR3 is built from 17 residues. The CDR3 loop reads CATSVQGTSGSTDTQYF. DNA of the CDR3: TGTGCCACCAGTGTCCAAGGAACTAGCGGGAGCACAGATACGCAGTATTTT.

Ten or more counts support this clonotype. The chain couples TRBV12-3 or TRBV12-4 to TRBJ2-4, with D tentatively TRBD2 (6 bases). The CDR3 sequence is 16 residues long. Trimming pared 5 bases from V and 5 bases from J, leaving 19 bases between. In DNA, the CDR3 is TGTGCCAGCAGTCTATCCCGGTGGGGGGTTGAAAACATTCAGTACTTC. Translating gives CASSLSRWGVENIQYF.

V gene TRBV7-8 combines with J gene TRBJ2-5, with TRBD2 identical over 14 bases. Germline CDR1 SGHVS, CDR2 FQNEAQ. J gave up 1 base and V 6 bases, and 10 bases lay outside the gene matches. The CDR3 is 18 residues long. This CDR3 reads CASRPVGTSGRGQETQYF. CDR3 sequence (DNA): TGTGCCAGCAGGCCAGTAGGGACTAGCGGGAGAGGCCAAGAGACCCAGTACTTC.

This clonotype turned up a few times. This sequence joins TRBV30 and TRBJ2-1, with 8 positions matching TRBD1. With V trimmed by 7 bases and J by 6 bases, 5 bases remained unmatched. The length of the CDR3 is 12 residues. The V gene's germline CDR1 is GTSNPN and CDR2 SVGIG (reference sequence). Here the CDR3 reads CAYKTGGNEQFF. As DNA, the CDR3 is TGTGCCTACAAAACAGGGGGCAATGAGCAGTTCTTC.

This sequence joins TRBV5-6 and TRBJ1-2, with TRBD1 as a possible D gene (6 bases). V was clipped by 1 base and J by 5 bases, with 12 bases between them. CDR3 length equals 14 residues. Germline lookup yields CDR1 SGHDT and CDR2 YYEEEE. The DNA for the CDR3 is TGTGCCAGCAGCTTGTCAGGGGAATCTTATGGCTACACCTTC. Its translation: CASSLSGESYGYTF.